These 11 T cell receptor beta chains share one sample of origin, sequenced in a study of graft-versus-host responses after intestinal transplantation. Libraries were prepared by immunoSEQ multiplex PCR; TCRdb keeps only in-frame clonotypes and omits some of them. The sample includes around 93,000 clones, under 95% of them seen just once. These receptors have no known antigen. This sample comprised unstimulated CD8+ T cells sorted from spleen or lymph node cells, obtained before intestinal transplant. The source is a human donor who received an intestinal transplant.

The rearrangement joins TRBV14 to TRBJ1-2, with D uncertain. Trimming pared 0 bases from V and 3 bases from J, leaving 11 bases between. The CDR3 is 15 amino acids. From germline, CDR1 is SGHDN and CDR2 FVKESK. The CDR3 here is CASSQDMGSDYGYTF. In nucleotides, the CDR3 is TGTGCCAGCAGCCAAGACATGGGATCGGACTATGGCTACACCTTC.

This chain joins TRBV11-2 and TRBJ2-5; D perhaps matches TRBD2 (5 bases). CDR1 and CDR2 from the germline V gene are SGHAT and FQNNGV. CDR3 size: 16 residues. Trimming pared 0 bases from V and 0 bases from J, leaving 11 bases between. DNA for the CDR3: TGTGCCAGCAGCTTAGATGGAGGACTGAACCAAGAGACCCAGTACTTC. Translation gives CASSLDGGLNQETQYF.

V and J are TRBV6-5 and TRBJ1-1; TRBD1 matches 7 bases. The CDR3 has 14 amino acids. Losses at the gene ends were 7 bases for V and 1 base for J; bases not matched to a gene: 6. Germline CDR1 is MNHEY and CDR2 is SVGAGI. The DNA of the CDR3 is TGTGCCAGCACCCACAGGGGAGCGAACACTGAAGCTTTCTTT. It translates to CASTHRGANTEAFF.

The V call is TRBV4-2, the J call TRBJ2-3; 11 nucleotides line up with TRBD2. V lost 6 bases and J lost 1; bases outside the gene matches: 3. This CDR3 comprises 15 residues. The germline V gene has CDR1 LGHNA and CDR2 YNFKEQ. CDR3 region: CASRELAGGTDTQYF. The CDR3 coding sequence is TGTGCCAGCAGAGAACTAGCGGGAGGCACAGATACGCAGTATTTT.

The J gene is TRBJ2-3, the V gene TRBV7-6, with no clear D. The germline CDR1 and CDR2 sequences are SGHVS and FNYEAQ. V was trimmed by 5 bases and J by 1 base, leaving 10 bases between them. The CDR3 has 14 residues. CDR3 coding DNA: TGTGCCAGCAGCCCCCCCGACGGCACAGATACGCAGTATTTT. It codes for CASSPPDGTDTQYF.

The chain joins TRBV5-1 to TRBJ2-1, with 9 bases aligning to TRBD2. Losses at the gene ends were 4 bases for V and 8 bases for J; bases not matched to a gene: 25. Per germline, CDR1 SGHRS and CDR2 YFSETQ. CDR3 length: 20 amino acids. The CDR3 here is CASSHIRNPGLAKDLDEQFF. DNA for the CDR3: TGCGCCAGCAGCCACATCAGAAACCCGGGACTAGCCAAAGATCTCGATGAGCAGTTCTTC.

V and J are TRBV21-1 and TRBJ1-5. TRBV21-1 is termed a pseudogene. This CDR3 has 15 amino acids. In nucleotides, the CDR3 is TGTGCCAGCAGCAACGAGAGGCCCTTCAATCAGCCCCAGCATTTT. Amino acid sequence: CASSNERPFNQPQHF.

This chain uses TRBV7-2 with TRBJ2-5; 13 nucleotides match TRBD2. The J call is in doubt because the DNA end fits TRBJ2-7 better. The germline gives CDR1 SGHTA, CDR2 FQGNSA. The CDR3 loop spans 17 amino acids. CDR3 nucleotides: TGTGCCAGCAGCCTCCGGACTAGCGGGGGTCGAGTCTACGAGCAGTACTTC. Protein: CASSLRTSGGRVYEQYF.

This chain connects TRBV11-3 to TRBJ1-1; a possible D gene is TRBD1 (6 bases). V was shortened by 3 bases and J by 1 base, with 6 bases between the two germline ends. The CDR3 is 13 amino acids. Looked up from germline, CDR1 is SGHNT and CDR2 is YENEEA. The CDR3 here is CASSLGQNTEAFF. CDR3 DNA sequence: TGTGCCAGCAGCTTGGGACAGAACACTGAAGCTTTCTTT.

V usage is TRBV18 and J usage is TRBJ2-5; a possible D gene is TRBD2 (5 bases). The CDR3 runs 15 residues. In germline, CDR1 is KGHSH, CDR2 LQKENI. V lost 7 bases and J 4 bases, leaving 19 bases between the germline ends. The CDR3 coding sequence is TGTGCCAGCTTCACGAGGCAAGGTCGGGGAGAGACCCAGTACTTC. Its protein product is CASFTRQGRGETQYF.

The chain links TRBV6-1 to TRBJ1-2, with 10 nucleotides matching TRBD1. The CDR3 is made up of 14 amino acids. With 8 bases clipped from V and 6 bases from J, the junction kept 9 bases outside the gene matches. Germline lookup yields CDR1 MNHNS and CDR2 SASEGT. The CDR3 spells CASSGTGVLDGYTF. CDR3 nucleotide sequence: TGTGCCAGCTCGGGGACAGGGGTTCTTGATGGCTACACCTTC.